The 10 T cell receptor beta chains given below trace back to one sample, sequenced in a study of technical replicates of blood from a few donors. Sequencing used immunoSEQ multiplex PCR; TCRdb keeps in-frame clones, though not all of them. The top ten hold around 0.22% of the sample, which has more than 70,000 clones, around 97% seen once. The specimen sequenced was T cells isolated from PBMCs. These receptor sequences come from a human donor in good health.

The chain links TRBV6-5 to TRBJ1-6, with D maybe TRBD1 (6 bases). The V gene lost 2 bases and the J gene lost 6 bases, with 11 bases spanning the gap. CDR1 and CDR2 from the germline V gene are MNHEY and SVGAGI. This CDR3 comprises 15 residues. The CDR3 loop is CASSYGHRANSPLHF. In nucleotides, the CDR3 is TGTGCCAGCAGTTACGGTCACAGGGCTAATTCACCCCTCCACTTT.

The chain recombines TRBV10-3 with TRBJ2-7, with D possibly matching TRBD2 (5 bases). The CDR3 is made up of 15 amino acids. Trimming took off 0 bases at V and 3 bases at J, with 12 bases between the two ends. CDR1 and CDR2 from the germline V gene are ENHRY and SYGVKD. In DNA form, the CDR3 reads TGTGCCATCAGTGAGTCCCTGTCTGCGGGCTACGAGCAGTACTTC. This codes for CAISESLSAGYEQYF.

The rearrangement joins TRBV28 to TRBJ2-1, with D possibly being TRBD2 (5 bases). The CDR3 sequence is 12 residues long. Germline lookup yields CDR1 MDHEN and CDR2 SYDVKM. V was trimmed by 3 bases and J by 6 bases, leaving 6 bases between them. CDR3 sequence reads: CASSLGSNEQFF. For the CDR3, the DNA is TGTGCCAGCAGTTTGGGGAGCAATGAGCAGTTCTTC.

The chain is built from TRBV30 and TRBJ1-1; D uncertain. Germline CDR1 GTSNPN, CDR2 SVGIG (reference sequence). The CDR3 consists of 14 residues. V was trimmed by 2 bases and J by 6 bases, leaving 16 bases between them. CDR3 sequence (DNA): TGTGCCTGGAGTCGAGGACTTCATTCCTCTGAAGCTTTCTTT. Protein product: CAWSRGLHSSEAFF.

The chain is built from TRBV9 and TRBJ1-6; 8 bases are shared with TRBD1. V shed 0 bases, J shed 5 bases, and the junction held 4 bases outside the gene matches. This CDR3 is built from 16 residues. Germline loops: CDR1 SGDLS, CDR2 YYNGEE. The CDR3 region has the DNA TGTGCCAGCAGCGTAGGGGGACAGGTACATAATTCACCCCTCCACTTT. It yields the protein CASSVGGQVHNSPLHF.

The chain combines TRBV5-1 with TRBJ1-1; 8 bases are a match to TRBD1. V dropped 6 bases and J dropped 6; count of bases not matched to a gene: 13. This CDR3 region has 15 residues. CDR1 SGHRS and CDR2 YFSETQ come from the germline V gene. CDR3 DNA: TGCGCCAGCACACCACTGGACAGGGCGGGCGCTGAAGCTTTCTTT. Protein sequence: CASTPLDRAGAEAFF.

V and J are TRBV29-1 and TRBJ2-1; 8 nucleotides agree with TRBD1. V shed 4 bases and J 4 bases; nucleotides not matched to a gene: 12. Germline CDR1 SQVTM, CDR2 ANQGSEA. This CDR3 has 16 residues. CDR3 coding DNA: TGCAGCGTTGGCAACTCCGGGACAGGACAATACAATGAGCAGTTCTTC. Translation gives CSVGNSGTGQYNEQFF.

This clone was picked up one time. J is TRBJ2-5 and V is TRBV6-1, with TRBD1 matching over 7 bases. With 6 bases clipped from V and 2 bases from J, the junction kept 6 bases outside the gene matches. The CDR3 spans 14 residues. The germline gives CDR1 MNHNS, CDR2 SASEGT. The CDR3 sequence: CASRGTERQETQYF. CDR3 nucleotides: TGTGCCAGCAGGGGGACAGAGCGGCAAGAGACCCAGTACTTC.

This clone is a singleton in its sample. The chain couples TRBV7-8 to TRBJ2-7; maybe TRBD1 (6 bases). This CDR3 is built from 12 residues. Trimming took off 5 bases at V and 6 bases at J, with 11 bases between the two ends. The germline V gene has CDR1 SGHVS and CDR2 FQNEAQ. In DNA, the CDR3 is TGTGCCAGCAGCATCAACAGGGCCGAGCAGTACTTC. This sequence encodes CASSINRAEQYF.

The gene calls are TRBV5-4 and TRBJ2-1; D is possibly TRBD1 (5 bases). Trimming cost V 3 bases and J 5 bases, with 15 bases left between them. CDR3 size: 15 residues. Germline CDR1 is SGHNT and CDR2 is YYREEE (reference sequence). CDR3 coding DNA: TGTGCCAGCAGCTCAGAGGCAGGGTTGCACAATGAGCAGTTCTTC. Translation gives CASSSEAGLHNEQFF.